This entry lists 2 T cell receptor beta chains sequenced from one sample in a study of blood T cells in healthy people across ages. The authors ran a second PCR of about 6 to 11 cycles using a sample-barcoded 5' primer and a J-beta primer mix. TCRdb re-derived calls from the 5' RACE reads in MiXCR, one entry per CDR3 protein. The sample records more than 800,000 distinct CDR3 sequences, less than 35% being singletons. The specimen was blood. The receptor set was obtained from a woman of 80 years or more in good health.

The table lists this clonotype with a few counts. The rearrangement joins TRBV9 to TRBJ2-1, with 9 nucleotides matching TRBD2. Looked up from germline, CDR1 is SGDLS and CDR2 is YYNGEE. CDR3 size: 15 residues. V gave up 3 bases and J gave up 1 base; unmatched junction bases: 2. CDR3 nucleotides: TGTGCCAGCAGCGCGACTAGCGGTTCCTACAATGAGCAGTTCTTC. It specifies CASSATSGSYNEQFF.

As regards this clonotype: This sequence may be a read error, since a much larger clone differs from it by one base. The chain is built from TRBV11-2 and TRBJ2-1; TRBD1 agrees at 7 bases. The CDR3 has 13 residues. Looked up from germline, CDR1 is SGHAT and CDR2 is FQNNGV. CDR3 residues: CASSFDRVNVQFF. The CDR3 DNA sequence: TGTGCCAGCAGCTTTGACAGGGTCAATGTGCAGTTCTTC.